Listed here is a single T cell receptor beta chain. V dropped 3 bases and J dropped 0 bases, with 16 bases sitting between them. The germline V gene has CDR1 MDHEN and CDR2 SYDVKM. The CDR3 covers 17 residues. The sample originates from a study of blood T cell repertoires in COVID-19. Study as a whole: Acute and convalescent COVID-19 samples came from the United States, Italy and Spain. Sample material is recorded as cDNA or gDNA derived from T cells, B-cell-depleted T cells, or PBMCs.

In the source study's methods: Estimated nucleated cell counts came from reference gene primer amplification. Some clones are missing from TCRdb's copy, which holds only in-frame ones; the method was immunoSEQ multiplex PCR. D and trimming were read from the DNA, whereas the V and J calls and clone size are those reported in that table. The table includes about 270,000 clones, 80% to 90% detected once. The clonotype originates from a woman aged 45-65 years who had recovered from COVID-19. The V call is TRBV28, the J call TRBJ2-3; no firm D call. The sample taken for sequencing was peripheral blood. CDR3 in DNA: TGTGCCAGCAGTTTGGTTTCCTGGGCTATAAGCACAGATACGCAGTATTTT. Amino acid sequence: CASSLVSWAISTDTQYF.